This paragraph reports one T cell receptor beta chain. Its antigen remains unidentified. A read error may be the cause here, since a much bigger clone is one base away. This sample is part of a study of post-analysis software for immune sequencing data. On the study more broadly: Patients with relapsing-remitting, secondary progressive and progressive-relapsing multiple sclerosis courses were all represented.

Incorporated into the TCR beta cDNA libraries were unique molecular identifiers, which served to reduce PCR and sequencing biases. TCRdb redid the calling of the PCR reads with MiXCR, one entry per CDR3 protein. Among under 200,000 distinct CDR3 sequences listed, roughly 34% were seen once. Study-level findings and limits: Significantly lower normalized Chao1 diversity was seen in multiple sclerosis patients than in controls.

This specimen was blood, taken after autologous hematopoietic stem cell transplantation. The source is a girl under 18 with multiple sclerosis.

CDR3 amino acids: CSVDRNAGEETQYF. The CDR3 DNA sequence: TGCAGCGTTGACAGGAATGCGGGAGAAGAGACCCAGTACTTC. The J gene is TRBJ2-5, the V gene TRBV29-1, with 7 bases that match TRBD2. The CDR3 length is 14 residues. Per the germline V gene, CDR1 is SQVTM and CDR2 is ANQGSEA. The V segment lost 3 bases and the J segment 3 bases; nucleotides outside the gene matches: 7.